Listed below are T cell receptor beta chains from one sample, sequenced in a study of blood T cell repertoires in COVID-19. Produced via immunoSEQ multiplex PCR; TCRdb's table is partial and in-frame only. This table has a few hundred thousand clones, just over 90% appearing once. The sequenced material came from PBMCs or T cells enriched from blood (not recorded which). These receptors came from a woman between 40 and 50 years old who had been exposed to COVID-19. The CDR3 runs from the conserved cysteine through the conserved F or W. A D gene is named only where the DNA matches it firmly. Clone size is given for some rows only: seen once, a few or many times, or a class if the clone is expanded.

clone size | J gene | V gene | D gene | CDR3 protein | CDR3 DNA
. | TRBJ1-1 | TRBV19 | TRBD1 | CASRDKGAASTEAFF | TGTGCCAGTAGGGATAAGGGGGCGGCGAGTACTGAAGCTTTCTTT
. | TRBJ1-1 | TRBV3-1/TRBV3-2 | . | CASRTMNTEAFF | TGTGCCAGCAGGACAATGAACACTGAAGCTTTCTTT
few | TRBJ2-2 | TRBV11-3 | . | CASSRGPNTGELFF | TGTGCCAGCAGTAGGGGTCCGAACACCGGGGAGCTGTTTTTT
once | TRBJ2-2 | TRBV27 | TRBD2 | CASSLLAGAGGELFF | TGTGCCAGCAGTTTATTAGCGGGGGCCGGCGGGGAGCTGTTTTTT
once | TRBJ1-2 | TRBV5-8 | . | CASSLGQASYGYTF | TGTGCCAGCAGCTTGGGGCAGGCTTCCTATGGCTACACCTTC
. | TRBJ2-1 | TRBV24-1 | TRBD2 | CATSNRAGPRGRIYNEQFF | TGTGCCACCAGTAACCGGGCCGGGCCGCGGGGGAGAATATACAATGAGCAGTTCTTC
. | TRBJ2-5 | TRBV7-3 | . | CASSLRGGAETQYF | TGTGCCAGCAGCCTGAGGGGGGGCGCGGAGACCCAGTACTTC
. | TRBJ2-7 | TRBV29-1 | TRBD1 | CSVLTPGTGRYEQYF | TGCAGCGTTCTTACTCCCGGGACAGGGAGGTACGAGCAGTACTTC
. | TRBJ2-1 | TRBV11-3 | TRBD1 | CASSYMDRVGNEQFF | TGTGCCAGCAGTTATATGGACAGGGTTGGAAATGAGCAGTTCTTC
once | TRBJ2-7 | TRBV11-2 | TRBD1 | CASSFRGTGGTYEQYF | TGTGCCAGCAGCTTCAGGGGAACAGGGGGGACCTACGAGCAGTACTTC
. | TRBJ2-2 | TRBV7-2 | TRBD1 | CASSWDRGLNGELFF | TGTGCCAGCAGCTGGGACAGGGGGCTTAACGGGGAGCTGTTTTTT
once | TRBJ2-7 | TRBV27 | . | CASSLRGILVEQYF | TGTGCCAGCAGTTTAAGAGGGATCCTTGTCGAGCAGTACTTC
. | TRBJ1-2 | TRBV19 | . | CASTRTNYGYTF | TGTGCCAGTACTAGGACAAACTATGGCTACACCTTC
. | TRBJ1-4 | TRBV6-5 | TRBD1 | CASSLTTGVLGEKLFF | TGTGCCAGCAGTTTGACTACAGGGGTCCTGGGTGAAAAACTGTTTTTT
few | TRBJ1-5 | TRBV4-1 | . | CASSPFRDFGAQGNQPQHF | TGCGCCAGCAGCCCGTTCAGGGATTTTGGGGCCCAGGGCAATCAGCCCCAGCATTTT
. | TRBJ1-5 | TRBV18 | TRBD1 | CASSTQGQTNQPQHF | TGTGCCAGCTCAACGCAGGGACAGACGAATCAGCCCCAGCATTTT
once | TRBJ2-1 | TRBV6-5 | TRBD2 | CASTVRRGGYEQFF | TGTGCCAGCACCGTTCGGCGGGGAGGGTATGAGCAGTTCTTC
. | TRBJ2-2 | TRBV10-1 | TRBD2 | CASSEYRAGTGRPGELFF | TGCGCCAGCAGTGAGTATAGAGCGGGGACCGGCAGGCCCGGGGAGCTGTTTTTT
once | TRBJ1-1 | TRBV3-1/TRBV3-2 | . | CASVSSTEAFF | TGTGCCAGCGTTAGTTCCACTGAAGCTTTCTTT
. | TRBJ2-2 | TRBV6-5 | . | CASSWSAGELFF | TGTGCCAGCAGCTGGAGCGCCGGGGAGCTGTTTTTT
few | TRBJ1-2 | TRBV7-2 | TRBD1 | CASGPTGGNYGYTF | TGTGCCAGCGGACCGACAGGGGGAAACTATGGCTACACCTTC
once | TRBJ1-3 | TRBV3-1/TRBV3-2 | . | CASSPQRGGAMNTIYF | TGTGCCAGCAGCCCCCAGCGTGGGGGGGCAATGAACACCATATATTTT
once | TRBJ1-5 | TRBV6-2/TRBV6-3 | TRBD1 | CASSYSTGGNQPQHF | TGTGCCAGCAGTTACTCGACAGGGGGCAATCAGCCCCAGCATTTT
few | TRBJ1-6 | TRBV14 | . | CASSQVLGGSPLHF | TGTGCCAGCAGCCAGGTATTGGGAGGCTCACCCCTCCACTTT
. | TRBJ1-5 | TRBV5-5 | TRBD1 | CASTPLTGAHNQPQHF | TGTGCCAGCACCCCCCTGACAGGGGCGCACAATCAGCCCCAGCATTTT
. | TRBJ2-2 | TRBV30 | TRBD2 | CAWSVPFVSAGASGELFF | TGTGCCTGGAGTGTCCCTTTTGTCAGTGCGGGAGCGTCCGGGGAGCTGTTTTTT
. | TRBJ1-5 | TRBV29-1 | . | CSVAYSNQPQHF | TGCAGCGTGGCTTATAGCAATCAGCCCCAGCATTTT
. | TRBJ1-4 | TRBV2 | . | CASIRQPNEKLFF | TGTGCCAGCATAAGACAACCTAATGAAAAACTGTTTTTT
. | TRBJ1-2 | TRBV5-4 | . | CASSLGGYGYTF | TGTGCCAGCAGCTTAGGAGGGTATGGCTACACCTTC
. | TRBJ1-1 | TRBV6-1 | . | CASSATTRVWGTEAFF | TGTGCCAGCAGTGCCACAACGAGGGTGTGGGGCACTGAAGCTTTCTTT
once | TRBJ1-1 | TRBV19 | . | CASGRVTEAFF | TGTGCCAGCGGGAGGGTGACTGAAGCTTTCTTT
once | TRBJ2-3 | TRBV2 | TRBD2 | CASTWGGGLNTQYF | TGTGCCAGCACCTGGGGCGGGGGTTTGAATACGCAGTATTTT
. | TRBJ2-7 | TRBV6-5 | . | CASRPGQPVREQYF | TGTGCCAGCAGACCCGGACAGCCAGTACGCGAGCAGTACTTC
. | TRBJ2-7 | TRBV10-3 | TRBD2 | CAISGTSAFSYEQYF | TGTGCCATCAGTGGGACTAGCGCCTTCTCCTACGAGCAGTACTTC
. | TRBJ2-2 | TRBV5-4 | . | CASSLYPGTNTGELFF | TGTGCCAGCAGCCTCTACCCCGGGACTAACACCGGGGAGCTGTTTTTT
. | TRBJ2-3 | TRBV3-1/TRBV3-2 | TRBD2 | CASSQGPGGRGLAGVTYTDTQYF | TGTGCCAGCAGCCAAGGGCCCGGGGGAAGGGGACTAGCGGGGGTCACCTACACAGATACGCAGTATTTT
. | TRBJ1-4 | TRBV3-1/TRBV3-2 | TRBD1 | CASSRKGAGEKLFF | TGTGCCAGCAGCCGAAAGGGGGCGGGTGAAAAACTGTTTTTT
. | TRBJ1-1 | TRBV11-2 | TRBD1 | CASSVRQGTEAFF | TGTGCCAGCAGCGTCCGACAGGGTACTGAAGCTTTCTTT
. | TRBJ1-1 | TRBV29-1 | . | CSAAQGRGNTEAFF | TGCAGCGCGGCACAGGGTAGGGGGAACACTGAAGCTTTCTTT
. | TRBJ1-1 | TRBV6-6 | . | CASSNRDKGEAFF | TGTGCCAGCAGCAACCGGGACAAAGGTGAAGCTTTCTTT
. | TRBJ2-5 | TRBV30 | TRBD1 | CAWSLGTGGVRQETQYF | TGTGCCTGGAGTTTAGGTACAGGGGGAGTTCGGCAGGAGACCCAGTACTTC
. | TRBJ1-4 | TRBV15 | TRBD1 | CATRLTGSGEKLFF | TGTGCCACCAGGTTGACAGGGTCGGGAGAAAAACTGTTTTTT
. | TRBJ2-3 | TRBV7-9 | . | CASRPGQRTDTQYF | TGTGCCAGCAGACCAGGACAGCGCACAGATACGCAGTATTTT
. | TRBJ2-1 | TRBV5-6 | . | CASSLGGGPYNEQFF | TGTGCCAGCAGCTTAGGAGGAGGGCCCTACAATGAGCAGTTCTTC
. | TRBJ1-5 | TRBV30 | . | CAWSPIGTYSNQPQHF | TGTGCCTGGAGTCCGATCGGGACATATAGCAATCAGCCCCAGCATTTT
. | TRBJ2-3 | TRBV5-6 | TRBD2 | CASSILLAGVLDTQYF | TGTGCCAGCAGCATACTACTAGCGGGAGTGCTTGATACGCAGTATTTT
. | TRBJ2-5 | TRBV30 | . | CAWSGLFQETQYF | TGTGCCTGGAGTGGACTATTCCAAGAGACCCAGTACTTC